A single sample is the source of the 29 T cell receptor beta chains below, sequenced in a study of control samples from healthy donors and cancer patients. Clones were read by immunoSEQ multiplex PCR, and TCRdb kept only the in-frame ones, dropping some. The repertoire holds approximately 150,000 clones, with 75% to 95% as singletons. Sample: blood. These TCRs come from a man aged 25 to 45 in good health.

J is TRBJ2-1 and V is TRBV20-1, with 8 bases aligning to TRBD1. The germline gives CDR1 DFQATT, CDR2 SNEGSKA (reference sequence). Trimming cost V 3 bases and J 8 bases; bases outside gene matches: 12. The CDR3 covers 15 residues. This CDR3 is CSASWADRALDEQFF. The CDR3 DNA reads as TGCAGTGCTAGTTGGGCGGACAGGGCTTTGGATGAGCAGTTCTTC.

The CDR3 sequence: CASSAGPGSNQPQHF. The CDR3 DNA is TGTGCCAGCAGCGCGGGCCCTGGGAGCAATCAGCCCCAGCATTTT. The V call is TRBV9, the J call TRBJ1-5; D unresolved. This CDR3 spans 15 amino acids. V was trimmed by 3 bases and J by 1 base, leaving 11 bases between them. Germline V CDR1 and CDR2: SGDLS, YYNGEE.

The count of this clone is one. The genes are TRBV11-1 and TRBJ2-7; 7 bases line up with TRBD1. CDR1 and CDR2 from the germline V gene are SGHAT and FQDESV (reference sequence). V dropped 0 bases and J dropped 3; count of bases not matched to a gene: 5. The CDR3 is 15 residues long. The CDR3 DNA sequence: TGTGCCAGCAGCTTAGCGCTGGGACAGTTCTACGAGCAGTACTTC. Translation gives CASSLALGQFYEQYF.

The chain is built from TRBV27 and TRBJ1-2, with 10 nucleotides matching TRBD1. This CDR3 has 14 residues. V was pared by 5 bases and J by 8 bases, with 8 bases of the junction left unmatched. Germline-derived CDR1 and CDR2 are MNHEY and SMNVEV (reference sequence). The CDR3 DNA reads TGTGCCAGCAGTCCTGGGACAGGGGAGGGAGGCTACACCTTC. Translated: CASSPGTGEGGYTF.

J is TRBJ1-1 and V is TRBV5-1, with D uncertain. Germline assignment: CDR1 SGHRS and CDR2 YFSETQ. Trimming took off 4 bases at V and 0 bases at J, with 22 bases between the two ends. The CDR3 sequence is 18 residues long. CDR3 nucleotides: TGCGCCAGCAGCAGCCCTAGCCGGAAAAACAAAATGAACACTGAAGCTTTCTTT. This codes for CASSSPSRKNKMNTEAFF.

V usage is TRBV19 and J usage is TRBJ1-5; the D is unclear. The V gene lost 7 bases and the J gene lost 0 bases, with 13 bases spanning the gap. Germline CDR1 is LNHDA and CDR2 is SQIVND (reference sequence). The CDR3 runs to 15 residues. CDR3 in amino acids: CASTSVSYSNQPQHF. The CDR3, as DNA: TGTGCCAGTACCTCGGTGTCATATAGCAATCAGCCCCAGCATTTT. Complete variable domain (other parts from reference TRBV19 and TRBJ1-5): DGGITQSPKYLFRKEGQNVTLSCEQNLNHDAMYWYRQDPGQGLRLIYYSQIVNDFQKGDIAEGYSVSREKKESFPLTVTSAQKNPTAFYLCASTSVSYSNQPQHFGDGTRLSIL.

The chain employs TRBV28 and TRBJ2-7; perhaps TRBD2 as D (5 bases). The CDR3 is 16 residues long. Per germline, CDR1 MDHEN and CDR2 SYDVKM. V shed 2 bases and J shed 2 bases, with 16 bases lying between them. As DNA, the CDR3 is TGTGCCAGCAGTTTAGGGGTCAGCGGATCCACCTACGAGCAGTACTTC. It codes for CASSLGVSGSTYEQYF. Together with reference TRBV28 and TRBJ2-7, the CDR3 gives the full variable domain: DVKVTQSSRYLVKRTGEKVFLECVQDMDHENMFWYRQDPGLGLRLIYFSYDVKMKEKGDIPEGYSVSREKKERFSLILESASTNQTSMYLCASSLGVSGSTYEQYFGPGTRLTVT.

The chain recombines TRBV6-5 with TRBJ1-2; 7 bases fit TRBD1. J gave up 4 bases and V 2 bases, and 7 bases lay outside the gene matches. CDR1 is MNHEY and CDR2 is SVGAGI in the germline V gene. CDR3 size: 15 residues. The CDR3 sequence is CASSYREGAGYGYTF. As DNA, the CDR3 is TGTGCCAGCAGTTACAGGGAGGGGGCGGGCTATGGCTACACCTTC.

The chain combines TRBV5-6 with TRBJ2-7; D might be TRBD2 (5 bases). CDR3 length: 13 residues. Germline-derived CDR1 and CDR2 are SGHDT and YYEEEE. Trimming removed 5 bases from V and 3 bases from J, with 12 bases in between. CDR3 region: CASSSRGNYEQYF. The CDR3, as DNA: TGTGCCAGCAGTAGCCGGGGTAACTACGAGCAGTACTTC.

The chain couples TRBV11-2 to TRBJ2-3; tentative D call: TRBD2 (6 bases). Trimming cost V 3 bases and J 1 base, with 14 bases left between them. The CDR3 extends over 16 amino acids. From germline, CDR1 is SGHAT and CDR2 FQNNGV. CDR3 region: CASSLEGRSRTDTQYF. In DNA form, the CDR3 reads TGTGCCAGCAGCTTGGAGGGACGGAGTCGCACAGATACGCAGTATTTT.

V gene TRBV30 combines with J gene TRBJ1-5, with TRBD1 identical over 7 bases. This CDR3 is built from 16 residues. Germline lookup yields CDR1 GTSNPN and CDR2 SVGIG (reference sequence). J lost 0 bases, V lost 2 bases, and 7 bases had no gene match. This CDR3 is CAWSLGGQSSNQPQHF. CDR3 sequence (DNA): TGTGCCTGGAGTTTGGGGGGACAGAGTAGCAATCAGCCCCAGCATTTT.

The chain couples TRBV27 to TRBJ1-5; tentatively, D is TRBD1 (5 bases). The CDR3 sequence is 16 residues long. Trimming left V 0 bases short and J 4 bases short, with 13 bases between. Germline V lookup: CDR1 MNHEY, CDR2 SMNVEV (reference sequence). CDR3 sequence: CASSLSGARRNQPQHF. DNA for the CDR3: TGTGCCAGCAGTTTATCCGGGGCCCGAAGAAATCAGCCCCAGCATTTT.

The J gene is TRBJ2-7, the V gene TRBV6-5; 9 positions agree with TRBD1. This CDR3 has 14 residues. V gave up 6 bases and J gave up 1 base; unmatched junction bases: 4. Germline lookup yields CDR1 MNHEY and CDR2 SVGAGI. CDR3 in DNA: TGTGCCAGCAGGTCCGGGACAGGGTCCTACGAGCAGTACTTC. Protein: CASRSGTGSYEQYF.

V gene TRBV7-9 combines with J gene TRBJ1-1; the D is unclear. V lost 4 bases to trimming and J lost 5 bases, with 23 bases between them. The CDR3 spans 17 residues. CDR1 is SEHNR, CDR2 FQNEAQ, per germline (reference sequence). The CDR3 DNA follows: TGTGCCAGCAGCTCCCCCCGTCTCGGGGATATACGGACTGAAGCTTTCTTT. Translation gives CASSSPRLGDIRTEAFF.

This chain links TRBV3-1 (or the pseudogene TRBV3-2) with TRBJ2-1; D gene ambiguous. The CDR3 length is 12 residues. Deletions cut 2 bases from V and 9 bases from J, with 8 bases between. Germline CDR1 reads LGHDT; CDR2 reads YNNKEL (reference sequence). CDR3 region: CASSQISGEQFF. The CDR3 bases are TGTGCCAGCAGCCAAATATCGGGTGAGCAGTTCTTC.

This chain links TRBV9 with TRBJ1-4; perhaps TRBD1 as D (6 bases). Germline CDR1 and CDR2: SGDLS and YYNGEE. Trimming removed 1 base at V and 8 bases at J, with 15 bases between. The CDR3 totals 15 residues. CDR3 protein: CASSVTGSQGEKLFF. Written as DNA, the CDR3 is TGTGCCAGCAGCGTAACAGGGTCCCAGGGAGAAAAACTGTTTTTT.

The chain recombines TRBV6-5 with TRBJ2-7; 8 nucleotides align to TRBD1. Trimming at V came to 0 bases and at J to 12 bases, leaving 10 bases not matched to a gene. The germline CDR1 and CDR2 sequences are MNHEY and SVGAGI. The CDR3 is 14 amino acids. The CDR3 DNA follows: TGTGCCAGCAGTTACTCGTCGGGACAGGAATCGCGGTACTTC. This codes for CASSYSSGQESRYF.

As DNA, the CDR3 is TGTGCCAGTAGTATAGCGGCCCCATCCTACGAGCAGTACTTC. Its protein product is CASSIAAPSYEQYF. The chain is built from TRBV19 and TRBJ2-7; D not resolved. Germline V lookup: CDR1 LNHDA, CDR2 SQIVND (reference sequence). The CDR3 covers 14 residues. With 1 base removed from V and 1 base from J, the gap between germline ends came to 8 bases. The full variable domain, its missing parts supplied by reference TRBV19 and TRBJ2-7, is DGGITQSPKYLFRKEGQNVTLSCEQNLNHDAMYWYRQDPGQGLRLIYYSQIVNDFQKGDIAEGYSVSREKKESFPLTVTSAQKNPTAFYLCASSIAAPSYEQYFGPGTRLTVT.

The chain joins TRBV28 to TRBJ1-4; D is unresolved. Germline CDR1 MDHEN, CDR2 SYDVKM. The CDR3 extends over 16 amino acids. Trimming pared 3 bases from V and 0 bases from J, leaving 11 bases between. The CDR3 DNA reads TGTGCCAGCAGTTTCGGCGGAGTTGCAACTAATGAAAAACTGTTTTTT. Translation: CASSFGGVATNEKLFF.

The CDR3 loop is CASRSDRGSSGTQYF. In DNA, the CDR3 is TGTGCCAGCAGGTCGGACAGGGGATCTTCAGGGACGCAGTATTTT. The chain employs TRBV2 and TRBJ2-3, with TRBD1 identical over 9 bases. Per germline, CDR1 SNHLY and CDR2 FYNNEI. The CDR3 has 15 amino acids. J lost 9 bases, V lost 6 bases, and 13 bases had no gene match.

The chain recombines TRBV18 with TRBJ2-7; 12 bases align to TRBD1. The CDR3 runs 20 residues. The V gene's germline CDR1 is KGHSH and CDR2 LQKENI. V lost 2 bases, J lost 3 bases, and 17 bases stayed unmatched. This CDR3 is CASSPRVSGQGALLNYEQYF. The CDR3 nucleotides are TGTGCCAGCTCACCAAGAGTCTCGGGACAGGGGGCTCTCTTAAACTACGAGCAGTACTTC.

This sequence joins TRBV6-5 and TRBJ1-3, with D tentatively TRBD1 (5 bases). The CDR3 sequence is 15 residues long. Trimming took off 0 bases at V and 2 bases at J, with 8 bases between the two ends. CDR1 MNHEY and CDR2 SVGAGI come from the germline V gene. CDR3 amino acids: CASSYSKGAGNTIYF. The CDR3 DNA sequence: TGTGCCAGCAGTTACTCGAAAGGGGCTGGAAACACCATATATTTT.

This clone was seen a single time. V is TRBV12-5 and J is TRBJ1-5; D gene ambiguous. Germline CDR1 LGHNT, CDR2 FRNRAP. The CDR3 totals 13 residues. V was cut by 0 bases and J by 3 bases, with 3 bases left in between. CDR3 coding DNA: TGTGCTAGTGGTTTGGTAGCCAATCAGCCCCAGCATTTT. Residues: CASGLVANQPQHF.

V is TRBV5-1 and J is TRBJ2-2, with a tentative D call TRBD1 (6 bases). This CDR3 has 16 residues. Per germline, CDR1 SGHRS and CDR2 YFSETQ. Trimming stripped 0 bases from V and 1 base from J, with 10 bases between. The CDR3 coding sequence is TGCGCCAGCAGCTTGGTGGGGGCGCTGAACACCGGGGAGCTGTTTTTT. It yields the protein CASSLVGALNTGELFF.

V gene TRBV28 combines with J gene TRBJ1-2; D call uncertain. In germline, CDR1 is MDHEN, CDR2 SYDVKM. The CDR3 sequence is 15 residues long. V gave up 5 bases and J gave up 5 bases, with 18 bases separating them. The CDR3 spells CASSNSGRVGYGYTF. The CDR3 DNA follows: TGTGCCAGCAGTAACTCTGGACGGGTTGGGTATGGCTACACCTTC.

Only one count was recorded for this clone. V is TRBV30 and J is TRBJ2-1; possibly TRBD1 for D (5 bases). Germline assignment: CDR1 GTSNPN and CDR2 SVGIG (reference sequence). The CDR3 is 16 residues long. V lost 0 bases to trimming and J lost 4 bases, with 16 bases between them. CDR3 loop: CAWSVGLDTLYNEQFF. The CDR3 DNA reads TGTGCCTGGAGTGTAGGCTTGGACACCCTATACAATGAGCAGTTCTTC.

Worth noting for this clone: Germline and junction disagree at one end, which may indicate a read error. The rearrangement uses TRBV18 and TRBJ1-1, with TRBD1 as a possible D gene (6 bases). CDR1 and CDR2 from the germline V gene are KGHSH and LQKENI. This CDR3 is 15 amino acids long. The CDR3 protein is CASSPPTGTNTEAFF. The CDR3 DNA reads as TGTGCCAGCTCTCCACCGACAGGAACGAACACTGAAGCTTTCTTT.

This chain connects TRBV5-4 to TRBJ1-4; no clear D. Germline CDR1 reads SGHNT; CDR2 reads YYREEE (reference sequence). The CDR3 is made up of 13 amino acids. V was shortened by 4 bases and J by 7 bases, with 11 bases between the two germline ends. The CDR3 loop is CASSLPGFEKLFF. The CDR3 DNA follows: TGTGCCAGCAGCCTACCGGGATTTGAAAAACTGTTTTTT.

CDR3 in DNA: TGTGCCATCAGTGAGTCGCGTCCCTACGAGCAGTACTTC. Translating it yields CAISESRPYEQYF. J is TRBJ2-7 and V is TRBV10-3; D not certain. V lost 0 bases, J lost 2 bases, and 5 bases lay in between. Germline CDR1 reads ENHRY; CDR2 reads SYGVKD. This CDR3 contains 13 residues.